This T cell receptor beta chain was obtained from a study of blood T cell repertoires in COVID-19. The length of the CDR3 is 16 residues. The V gene end was trimmed by 5 bases and the J gene end by 0 bases; junction bases not matched to a gene: 7. Per germline, CDR1 SEHNR and CDR2 FQNEAQ (reference sequence). Data came from immunoSEQ multiplex PCR; TCRdb stores just in-frame clones and leaves some out. The table has about 200,000 clones, 76% seen once. The sample consisted of PBMCs or T cells enriched from blood (not recorded which). The sequence came from a woman in her 50s with acute COVID-19. V is TRBV7-9 and J is TRBJ1-1; 9 bases match TRBD1. Here the CDR3 reads CASSIKGTGMNTEAFF. The CDR3 DNA reads TGTGCCAGCAGCATAAAGGGGACAGGGATGAACACTGAAGCTTTCTTT.